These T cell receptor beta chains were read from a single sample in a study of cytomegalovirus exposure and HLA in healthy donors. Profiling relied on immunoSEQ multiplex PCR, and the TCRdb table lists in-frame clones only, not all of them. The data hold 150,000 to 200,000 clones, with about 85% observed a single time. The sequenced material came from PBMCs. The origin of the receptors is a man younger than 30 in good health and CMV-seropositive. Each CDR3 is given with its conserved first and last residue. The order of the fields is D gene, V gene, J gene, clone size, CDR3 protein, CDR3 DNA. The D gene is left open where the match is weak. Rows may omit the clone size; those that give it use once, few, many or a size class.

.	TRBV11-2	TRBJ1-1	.	CASTQSTGTNTEAFF	TGTGCCAGCACCCAATCGACAGGAACGAACACTGAAGCTTTCTTT
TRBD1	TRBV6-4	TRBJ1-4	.	CASSDPTGGSDEKLFF	TGTGCCAGCAGTGACCCGACAGGGGGCAGTGATGAAAAACTGTTTTTT
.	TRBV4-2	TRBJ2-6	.	CASSPEGDLVGANVLTF	TGTGCCAGCAGCCCCGAGGGTGATCTAGTTGGGGCCAACGTCCTGACTTTC
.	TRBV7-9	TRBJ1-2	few	CASSESSYGYTF	TGTGCCAGCAGCGAGAGTAGCTATGGCTACACCTTC
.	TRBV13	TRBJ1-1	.	CASSLERNTEAFF	TGTGCCAGCAGCTTAGAGAGAAACACTGAAGCTTTCTTT
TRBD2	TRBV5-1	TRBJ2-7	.	CASSRTSDALEQYF	TGCGCCAGCAGCAGGACTAGCGACGCTCTCGAGCAGTACTTC
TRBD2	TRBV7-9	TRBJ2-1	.	CASSQGAGVFNEQFF	TGTGCCAGCAGCCAGGGAGCGGGAGTGTTTAATGAGCAGTTCTTC
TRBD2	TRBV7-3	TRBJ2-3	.	CASSLGGLGSDTQYF	TGTGCCAGCAGCCTTGGGGGACTAGGGTCAGATACGCAGTATTTT
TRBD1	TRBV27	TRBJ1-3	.	CASSLYAPPTGEGNTIYF	TGTGCCAGCAGTTTATATGCACCACCGACAGGGGAAGGAAACACCATATATTTT
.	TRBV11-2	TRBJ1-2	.	CASSPYQSSPGASDGYTF	TGTGCCAGCAGCCCTTACCAGTCGTCGCCAGGCGCCTCGGATGGCTACACCTTC
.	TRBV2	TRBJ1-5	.	CASSLRVVNQPQHF	TGTGCCAGCAGTCTGCGCGTGGTCAATCAGCCCCAGCATTTT